The rows below give T cell receptor beta chains drawn from one sample of a study of OX40 agonist ivuxolimab in advanced cancers. Sequencing used immunoSEQ multiplex PCR; TCRdb keeps in-frame clones, though not all of them. This table has 50,000 to 75,000 clones, about nine tenths appearing once. The source material was CD4+ or CD8+ T cells sorted from blood, sampled in a trial of the OX40 agonist ivuxolimab. The receptors were gathered from an adult with an advanced solid tumor such as melanoma, head and neck, liver or kidney cancer. Both conserved end residues are part of each CDR3. A D gene is named only where the DNA matches it firmly. Not all rows give a size; the values are once, few, many and, for expanded clones, a class.

V	size	D	J	CDR3	DNA
TRBV27	NA	NA	TRBJ2-7	CASSPGQSYEQYF	TGTGCCAGCAGCCCCGGACAGTCCTACGAGCAGTACTTC
TRBV2	NA	NA	TRBJ1-1	CASSTGDEAFF	TGTGCCAGCAGCACAGGTGATGAAGCTTTCTTT
TRBV2	NA	TRBD1	TRBJ2-2	CASGGQVGLFF	TGTGCCAGCGGGGGACAGGTTGGGCTGTTTTTT
TRBV2	NA	TRBD2	TRBJ2-7	CASSPRLAVYEQYF	TGTGCCAGCAGTCCCAGACTAGCAGTCTACGAGCAGTACTTC
TRBV15	NA	TRBD2	TRBJ2-7	CATSKGRLAGEQYF	TGTGCCACCAGCAAAGGTCGACTAGCCGGCGAGCAGTACTTC
TRBV6-5	NA	TRBD2	TRBJ2-1	CASKLAGAYNEQFF	TGTGCCAGCAAGCTAGCGGGAGCCTACAATGAGCAGTTCTTC
TRBV28	NA	TRBD2	TRBJ2-1	CASSLSGSGDNEQFF	TGTGCCAGCAGTTTAAGCGGGAGCGGCGACAATGAGCAGTTCTTC
TRBV5-1	NA	NA	TRBJ1-4	CASSWVPGANEKLFF	TGCGCCAGCAGTTGGGTCCCAGGGGCTAATGAAAAACTGTTTTTT
TRBV5-4	once	NA	TRBJ1-4	CASSLNQGGSEKLFF	TGTGCCAGCAGCTTGAACCAGGGTGGTAGTGAAAAACTGTTTTTT
TRBV7-3	NA	NA	TRBJ1-2	CASSQDPLYGYTF	TGTGCCAGCAGCCAAGACCCCCTCTATGGCTACACCTTC
TRBV19	NA	NA	TRBJ2-1	CASTPVGNGYNEQFF	TGTGCCAGTACCCCCGTGGGCAATGGTTACAATGAGCAGTTCTTC
TRBV7-6	NA	NA	TRBJ1-5	CASSPQLGQPQHF	TGTGCCAGCAGCCCTCAACTTGGGCAGCCCCAGCATTTT
TRBV11-2	NA	TRBD1	TRBJ2-7	CASSLDRVEYEQYF	TGTGCCAGCAGCCTTGACAGGGTAGAATACGAGCAGTACTTC
TRBV5-5	NA	NA	TRBJ2-7	CASSLSGGYEQYF	TGTGCCAGCAGCTTGTCTGGGGGCTACGAGCAGTACTTC
TRBV5-4	few	NA	TRBJ2-2	CASSLTGRAGTGELFF	TGTGCCAGCAGCTTGACGGGCAGGGCAGGCACCGGGGAGCTGTTTTTT
TRBV28	NA	NA	TRBJ2-3	CASSLGSSTDTQYF	TGTGCCAGCAGTTTGGGGTCTAGCACAGATACGCAGTATTTT
TRBV19	NA	NA	TRBJ2-7	CASSMDRSYEQYF	TGTGCCAGTAGTATGGACCGCTCCTACGAGCAGTACTTC
TRBV11-2	few	NA	TRBJ2-7	CASSSPLRTYEQYF	TGTGCCAGCAGCTCCCCTCTTCGGACCTACGAGCAGTACTTC
TRBV10-1	NA	NA	TRBJ2-2	CASSESLGRNTGELFF	TGCGCCAGCAGTGAGTCGTTGGGGAGGAACACCGGGGAGCTGTTTTTT
TRBV25-1	NA	NA	TRBJ1-6	CASSVARSSPLHF	TGTGCCAGCAGTGTAGCAAGGAGTTCACCCCTCCACTTT
TRBV6-5	NA	NA	TRBJ1-2	CASRTPGSYGYTF	TGTGCCAGCAGAACCCCGGGGAGCTATGGCTACACCTTC
TRBV7-8	NA	NA	TRBJ2-1	CASSLGSGPAYEQFF	TGTGCCAGCAGCTTAGGGAGCGGCCCTGCCTATGAGCAGTTCTTC
TRBV14	NA	TRBD2	TRBJ2-1	CASSQPFRLAGGDEQFF	TGTGCCAGCAGCCAACCGTTTCGACTTGCGGGGGGGGATGAGCAGTTCTTC
TRBV11-2	NA	TRBD1	TRBJ1-2	CASNRDRGRSYTF	TGTGCCAGCAACCGGGACAGGGGGCGAAGCTACACCTTC
TRBV9	NA	NA	TRBJ2-2	CASSVPGELFF	TGTGCCAGCAGCGTCCCCGGGGAGCTGTTTTTT
TRBV5-1	NA	NA	TRBJ1-1	CASSFGGGGTEAFF	TGCGCCAGCAGCTTCGGGGGCGGGGGCACTGAAGCTTTCTTT
TRBV10-3	NA	NA	TRBJ2-1	CAISEKGREHNEQFF	TGTGCCATCAGTGAGAAGGGACGGGAGCACAATGAGCAGTTCTTC
TRBV28	once	NA	TRBJ2-7	CASRGYTGIYEQYF	TGTGCCAGCAGGGGCTATACAGGAATCTACGAGCAGTACTTC
TRBV30	NA	NA	TRBJ2-7	CAWNTAYEQYF	TGTGCCTGGAACACGGCCTACGAGCAGTACTTC
TRBV5-5	NA	NA	TRBJ1-4	CASSLHPSDEKLFF	TGTGCCAGCAGCTTGCACCCCAGCGATGAAAAACTGTTTTTT
TRBV6-1	NA	TRBD1	TRBJ2-7	CASSRRDRDDEQYF	TGTGCCAGCAGCCGCCGGGACAGGGACGACGAGCAGTACTTC
TRBV9	once	TRBD1	TRBJ1-4	CASSSRQGDEKLFF	TGTGCCAGCAGCTCTCGACAGGGCGATGAAAAACTGTTTTTT
TRBV27	NA	TRBD1	TRBJ2-7	CASTPPQGVSYEQYF	TGTGCCAGCACCCCCCCACAGGGGGTGTCCTACGAGCAGTACTTC
TRBV27	NA	TRBD2	TRBJ2-3	CASSSSGRGTDTQYF	TGTGCCAGCAGTTCTAGCGGGAGGGGGACAGATACGCAGTATTTT
TRBV5-1	NA	NA	TRBJ1-2	CASSLNGNYGYTF	TGCGCCAGCAGCTTGAACGGGAACTATGGCTACACCTTC
TRBV4-2	NA	NA	TRBJ1-5	CASSQDKSGPSRNQPQHF	TGTGCCAGCAGCCAAGATAAGTCGGGGCCCAGCCGCAATCAGCCCCAGCATTTT
TRBV14	NA	NA	TRBJ2-7	CASSQDLSPGYSYEQYF	TGTGCCAGCAGCCAAGATCTCTCCCCGGGCTACTCCTACGAGCAGTACTTC
TRBV6-6	few	TRBD1	TRBJ1-2	CAIKPGGARYGYTF	TGTGCCATCAAGCCAGGGGGCGCCCGGTATGGCTACACCTTC
TRBV18	NA	TRBD1	TRBJ2-7	CASSPPGQGNYEQYF	TGTGCCAGCTCACCACCGGGACAGGGAAACTACGAGCAGTACTTC
TRBV5-1	NA	NA	TRBJ1-1	CASSPLSGNTEAFF	TGCGCCAGCAGCCCCTTATCAGGTAACACTGAAGCTTTCTTT
TRBV30	NA	NA	TRBJ1-3	CAWSLERSGNTIYF	TGTGCCTGGAGTCTTGAGCGTTCTGGAAACACCATATATTTT
TRBV7-2	NA	TRBD1	TRBJ2-1	CATESGGYNEQFF	TGTGCCACCGAATCAGGGGGCTACAATGAGCAGTTCTTC
TRBV19	NA	NA	TRBJ1-2	CASHRRTNYGYTF	TGTGCCAGCCACCGCCGAACTAACTATGGCTACACCTTC
TRBV19	NA	TRBD1	TRBJ2-5	CASSIERGRTETQYF	TGTGCCAGTAGTATTGAAAGGGGGCGCACAGAGACCCAGTACTTC
TRBV7-9	NA	TRBD1	TRBJ2-5	CASSPPWTGGAAGETQYF	TGTGCCAGCAGCCCCCCCTGGACAGGGGGCGCAGCCGGGGAGACCCAGTACTTC
TRBV7-9	NA	NA	TRBJ2-3	CASRPYTDTQYF	TGTGCCAGCAGGCCGTACACAGATACGCAGTATTTT
TRBV2	NA	NA	TRBJ1-2	CASSAYRERGYTF	TGTGCCAGCAGTGCCTACCGGGAACGGGGCTACACCTTC
TRBV7-3	NA	NA	TRBJ2-7	CASSSERVFPSYEQYF	TGTGCCAGCAGCTCTGAAAGAGTATTCCCCTCCTACGAGCAGTACTTC
TRBV30	NA	NA	TRBJ1-5	CAAGGATYNQPQHF	TGTGCGGCGGGGGGCGCGACCTACAATCAGCCCCAGCATTTT
TRBV18	once	NA	TRBJ1-3	CASSPRQVFSGNTIYF	TGTGCCAGCTCACCCCGACAGGTTTTCTCTGGAAACACCATATATTTT
TRBV10-2	NA	NA	TRBJ1-1	CASSEAMNTEAFF	TGCGCCAGCAGTGAAGCTATGAACACTGAAGCTTTCTTT
TRBV28	NA	TRBD1	TRBJ2-3	CASSSLQGAYNTQYF	TGTGCCAGCAGTTCGCTCCAGGGGGCCTATAATACGCAGTATTTT
TRBV10-3	NA	NA	TRBJ2-1	CAISESDFQGYNEQFF	TGTGCCATCAGTGAGTCGGACTTCCAGGGCTACAATGAGCAGTTCTTC
TRBV28	NA	NA	TRBJ2-1	CASSTLVASSYNEQFF	TGTGCCAGCAGTACCTTAGTTGCAAGCTCCTACAATGAGCAGTTCTTC
TRBV5-1	NA	NA	TRBJ2-5	CASSLGNTGRTTQETQYF	TGCGCCAGCAGCTTAGGTAATACGGGGCGAACGACACAAGAGACCCAGTACTTC